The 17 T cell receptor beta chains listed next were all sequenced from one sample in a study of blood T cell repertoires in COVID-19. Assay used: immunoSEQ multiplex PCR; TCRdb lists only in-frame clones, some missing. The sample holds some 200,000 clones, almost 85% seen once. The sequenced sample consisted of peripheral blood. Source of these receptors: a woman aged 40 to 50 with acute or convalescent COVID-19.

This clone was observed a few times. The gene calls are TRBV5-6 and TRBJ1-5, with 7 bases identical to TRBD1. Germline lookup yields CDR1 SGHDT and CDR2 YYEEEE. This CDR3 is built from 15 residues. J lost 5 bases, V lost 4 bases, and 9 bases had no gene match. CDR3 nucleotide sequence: TGTGCCAGCAGCAACCGGGACAGACTTTATCAGCCCCAGCATTTT. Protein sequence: CASSNRDRLYQPQHF.

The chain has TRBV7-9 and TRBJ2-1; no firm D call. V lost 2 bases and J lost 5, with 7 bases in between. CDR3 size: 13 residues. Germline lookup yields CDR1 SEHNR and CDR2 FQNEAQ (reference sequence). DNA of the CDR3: TGTGCCAGCAGCTTACCAGTAAACAATGAGCAGTTCTTC. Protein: CASSLPVNNEQFF. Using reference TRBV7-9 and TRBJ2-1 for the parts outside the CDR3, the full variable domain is DTGVSQNPRHKITKRGQNVTFRCDPISEHNRLYWYRQTLGQGPEFLTYFQNEAQLEKSRLLSDRFSAERPKGSFSTLEIQRTEQGDSAMYLCASSLPVNNEQFFGPGTRLTVL.

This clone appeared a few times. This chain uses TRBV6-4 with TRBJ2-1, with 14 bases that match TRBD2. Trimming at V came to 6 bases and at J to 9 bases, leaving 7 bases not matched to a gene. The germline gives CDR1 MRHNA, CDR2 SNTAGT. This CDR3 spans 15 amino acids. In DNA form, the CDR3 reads TGTGCCAGCAGCCGGACTAGCGGGAGGTACGGTGAGCAGTTCTTC. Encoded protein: CASSRTSGRYGEQFF.

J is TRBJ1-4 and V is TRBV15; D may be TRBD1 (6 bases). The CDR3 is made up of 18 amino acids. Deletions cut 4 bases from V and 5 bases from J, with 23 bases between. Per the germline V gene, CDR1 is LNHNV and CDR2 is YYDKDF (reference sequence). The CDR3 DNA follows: TGTGCCACCAGCACCTCAGGGGATTGGGGAATTAGAAATGAAAAACTGTTTTTT. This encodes CATSTSGDWGIRNEKLFF.

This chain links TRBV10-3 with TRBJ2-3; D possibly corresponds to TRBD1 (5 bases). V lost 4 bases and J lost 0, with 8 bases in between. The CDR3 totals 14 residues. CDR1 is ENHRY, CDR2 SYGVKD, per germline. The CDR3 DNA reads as TGTGCCATCAGTGTGGGGCCCAGCACAGATACGCAGTATTTT. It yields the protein CAISVGPSTDTQYF.

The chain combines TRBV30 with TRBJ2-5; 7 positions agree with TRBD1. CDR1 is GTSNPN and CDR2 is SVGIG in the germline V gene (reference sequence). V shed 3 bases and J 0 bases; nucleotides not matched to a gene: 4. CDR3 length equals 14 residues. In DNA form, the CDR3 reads TGTGCCTGGAGCAGGGGGTCGTACCAAGAGACCCAGTACTTC. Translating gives CAWSRGSYQETQYF.

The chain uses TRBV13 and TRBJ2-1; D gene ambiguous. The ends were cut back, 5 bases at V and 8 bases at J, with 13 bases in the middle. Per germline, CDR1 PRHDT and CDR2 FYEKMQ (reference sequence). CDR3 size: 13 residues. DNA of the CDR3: TGTGCCAGCAGCCCGAGCTCGGTCCATGAGCAGTTCTTC. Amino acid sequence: CASSPSSVHEQFF.

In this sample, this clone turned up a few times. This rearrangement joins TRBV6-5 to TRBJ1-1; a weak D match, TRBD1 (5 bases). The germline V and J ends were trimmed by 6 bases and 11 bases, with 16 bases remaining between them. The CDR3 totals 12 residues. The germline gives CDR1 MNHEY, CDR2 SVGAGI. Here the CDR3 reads CASSQDSMGAFF. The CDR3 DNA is TGTGCCAGCAGCCAAGACAGCATGGGGGCTTTCTTT.

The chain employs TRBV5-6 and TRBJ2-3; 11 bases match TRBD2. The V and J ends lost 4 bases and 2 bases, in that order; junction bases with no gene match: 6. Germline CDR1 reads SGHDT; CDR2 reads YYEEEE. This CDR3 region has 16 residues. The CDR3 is CASSLGTSGLTDTQYF. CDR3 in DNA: TGTGCCAGCAGCCTCGGGACTAGCGGACTCACAGATACGCAGTATTTT.

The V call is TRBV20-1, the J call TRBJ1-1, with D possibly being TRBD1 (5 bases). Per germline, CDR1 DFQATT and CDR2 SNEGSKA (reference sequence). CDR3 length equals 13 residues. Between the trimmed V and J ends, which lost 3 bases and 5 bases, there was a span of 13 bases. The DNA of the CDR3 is TGCAGTGCTAGTGAGGGGCGGTGGACTGAAGCTTTCTTT. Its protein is CSASEGRWTEAFF.

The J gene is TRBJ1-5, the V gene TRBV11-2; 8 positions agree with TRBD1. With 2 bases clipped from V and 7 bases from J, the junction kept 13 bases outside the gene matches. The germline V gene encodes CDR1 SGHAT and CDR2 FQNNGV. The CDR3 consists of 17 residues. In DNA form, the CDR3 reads TGTGCCAGCAGCTTATTCCAGGGGGCGGGTTATGTCCAGCCCCAGCATTTT. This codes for CASSLFQGAGYVQPQHF. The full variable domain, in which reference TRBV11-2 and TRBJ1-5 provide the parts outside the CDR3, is EAGVAQSPRYKIIEKRQSVAFWCNPISGHATLYWYQQILGQGPKLLIQFQNNGVVDDSQLPKDRFSAERLKGVDSTLKIQPAKLEDSAVYLCASSLFQGAGYVQPQHFGDGTRLSIL.

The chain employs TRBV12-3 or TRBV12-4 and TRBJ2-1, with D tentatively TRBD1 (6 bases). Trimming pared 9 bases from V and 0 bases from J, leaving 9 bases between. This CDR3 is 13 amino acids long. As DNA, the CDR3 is TGTGCCAGTTCAGGGGTCTCCTACAATGAGCAGTTCTTC. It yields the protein CASSGVSYNEQFF.

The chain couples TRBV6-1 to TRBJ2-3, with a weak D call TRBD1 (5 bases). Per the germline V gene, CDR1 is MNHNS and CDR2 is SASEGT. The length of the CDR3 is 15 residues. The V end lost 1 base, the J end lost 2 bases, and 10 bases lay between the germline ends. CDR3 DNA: TGTGCCAGCAGTGAAGAGGGGTACCTCACAGATACGCAGTATTTT. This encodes CASSEEGYLTDTQYF.

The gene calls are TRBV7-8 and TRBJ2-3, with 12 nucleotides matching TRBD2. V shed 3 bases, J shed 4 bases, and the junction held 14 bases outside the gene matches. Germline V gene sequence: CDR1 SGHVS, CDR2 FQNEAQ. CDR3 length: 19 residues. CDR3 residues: CASSFSYFKLAGGPDTQYF. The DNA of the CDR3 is TGTGCCAGCAGCTTTTCTTATTTCAAACTAGCGGGGGGACCAGATACGCAGTATTTT.

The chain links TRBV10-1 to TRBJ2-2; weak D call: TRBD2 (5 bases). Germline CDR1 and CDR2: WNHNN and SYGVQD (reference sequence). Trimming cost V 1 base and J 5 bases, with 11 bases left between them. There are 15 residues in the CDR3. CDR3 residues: CASSEYGLETGELFF. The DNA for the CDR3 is TGCGCCAGCAGTGAGTATGGACTGGAAACCGGGGAGCTGTTTTTT.

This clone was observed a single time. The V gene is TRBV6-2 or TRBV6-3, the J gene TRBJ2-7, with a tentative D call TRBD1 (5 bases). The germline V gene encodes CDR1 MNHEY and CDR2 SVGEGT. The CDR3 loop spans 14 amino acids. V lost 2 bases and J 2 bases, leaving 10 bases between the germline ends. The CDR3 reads CASSYPGQPYEQYF. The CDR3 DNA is TGTGCCAGCAGTTACCCCGGACAACCCTACGAGCAGTACTTC.

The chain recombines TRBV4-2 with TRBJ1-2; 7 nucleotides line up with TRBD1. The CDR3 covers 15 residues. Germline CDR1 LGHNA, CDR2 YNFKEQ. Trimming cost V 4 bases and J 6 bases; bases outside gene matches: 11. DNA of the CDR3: TGTGCCAGCAGCCCAGATCTAGACAGGGATCATGGCTACACCTTC. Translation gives CASSPDLDRDHGYTF.